This T cell receptor beta chain emerged from a study of T cell responses to AZD1222 COVID-19 vaccine. The V end was cut by 4 bases, the J end by 0 bases, with 6 bases between. The CDR3 runs 14 residues. CDR1 is SGHDN, CDR2 FVKESK, per germline. The repertoire was sequenced with immunoSEQ multiplex PCR; TCRdb's copy has only in-frame clones and lacks some. Altogether 150,000 to 200,000 clones are present, just under 95% being singletons, with the ten largest covering 1.6%. The sequencing here drew on peripheral blood, taken on day 0 of AZD1222 vaccination. The J gene is TRBJ2-2, the V gene TRBV14; D ambiguous. The origin of this receptor is an adult in good health. CDR3 loop: CASSPYTNTGELFF. DNA of the CDR3: TGTGCCAGCAGCCCCTATACGAACACCGGGGAGCTGTTTTTT.